This TCR beta chain was found in a study of blood T cell repertoires in COVID-19. Overall study context: The cDNA or gDNA used as material had been derived from T cells, B-cell-depleted T cells, or PBMCs.

The CDR3 runs 13 residues. V was pared by 10 bases and J by 2 bases, with 13 bases between. Looked up from germline, CDR1 is WNHNN and CDR2 is SYGVQD (reference sequence). The assay was immunoSEQ multiplex PCR, and TCRdb's table has in-frame clones only and misses some. The sample gives about 230,000 clones, less than 85% of which show up once; around 2.6% is in the top ten. The specimen was peripheral blood. The V gene is TRBV10-1, the J gene TRBJ2-3, with a weak D call TRBD2 (5 bases). The clonotype comes from a woman aged 70-85 years with active or convalescent COVID-19. The CDR3 nucleotides are TGCGCCACCTCCCAGCGGCTCACAGATACGCAGTATTTT. This gives the protein CATSQRLTDTQYF.